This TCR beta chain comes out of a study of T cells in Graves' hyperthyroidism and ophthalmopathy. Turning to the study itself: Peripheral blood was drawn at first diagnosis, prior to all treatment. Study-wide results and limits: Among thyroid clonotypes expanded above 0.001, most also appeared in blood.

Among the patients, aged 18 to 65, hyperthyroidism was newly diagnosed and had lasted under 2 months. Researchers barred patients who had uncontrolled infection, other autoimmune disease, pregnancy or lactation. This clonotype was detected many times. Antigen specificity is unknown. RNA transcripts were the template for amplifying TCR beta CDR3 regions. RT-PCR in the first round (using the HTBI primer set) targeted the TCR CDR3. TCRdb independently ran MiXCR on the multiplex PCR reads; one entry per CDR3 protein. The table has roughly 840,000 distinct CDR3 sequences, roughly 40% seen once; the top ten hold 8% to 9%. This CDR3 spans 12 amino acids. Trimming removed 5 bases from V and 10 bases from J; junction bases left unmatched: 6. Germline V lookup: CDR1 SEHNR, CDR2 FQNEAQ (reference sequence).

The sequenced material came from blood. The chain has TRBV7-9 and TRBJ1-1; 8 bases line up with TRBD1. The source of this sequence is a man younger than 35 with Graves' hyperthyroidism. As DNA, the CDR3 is TGTGCCAGCAGCCCAAGGACAGGGACAGCTTTCTTT. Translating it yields CASSPRTGTAFF.